A selection of T cell receptor beta chains follows, all from one sample in a study of human T cells and chemical hapten exposure. TCRdb redid the calling of the RACE reads with MiXCR, one entry per CDR3 protein. Of more than 150,000 distinct CDR3 sequences in the sample, approximately 14% were seen once. The source material was whole blood, sampled in connection with sensitization to the hapten diphenylcyclopropenone (DPC). The receptors originated from a woman in her 30s with alopecia areata. Some clones in this sample may be carry-over from other donors' samples. Each CDR3 is given without its conserved first and last residue. The D gene is left open where the match is weak.

>TRBV6-5|TRBJ2-5|TRBD2
ASSYQRVSGRAPETQY
>TRBV6-4|TRBJ2-2|TRBD2
ASSISSGDTGELF
>TRBV28|TRBJ2-7|NA
ASSPESHYEQY
>TRBV20-1|TRBJ1-1|NA
RAIRNLNTEAF
>TRBV5-6|TRBJ1-4|NA
ASSFQNEKLF
>TRBV7-9|TRBJ1-3|NA
ASSLKGGNTIY
>TRBV29-1|TRBJ2-7|NA
SVEEQGGDEQY
>TRBV6-5|TRBJ2-6|TRBD1
ASSIKGTGAGANVLT
>TRBV7-2|TRBJ2-3|NA
ASSLGLRASTDTQY
>TRBV28|TRBJ2-3|NA
ASSSALKAQY
>TRBV29-1|TRBJ1-1|NA
SVLNTEAF
>TRBV3-1|TRBJ1-5|NA
ASSQDGGGGNQPQH
>TRBV5-6|TRBJ1-5|NA
ASSDTGSGQPQH
>TRBV18|TRBJ1-1|NA
ASSPQKNTEAF
>TRBV12-3/TRBV12-4|TRBJ2-2|TRBD1
ASRSGTGFTGELF
>TRBV6-5|TRBJ1-1|TRBD1
ASQDRVGTEAF
>TRBV6-2/TRBV6-3|TRBJ2-1|TRBD2
ASSYGVAGLEQF
>TRBV12-3/TRBV12-4|TRBJ2-6|NA
ASRGGFGANVLT
>TRBV10-2|TRBJ1-2|NA
ASSEFRTRNGYT
>TRBV6-4|TRBJ1-1|NA
ASSDSPNTEAF
>TRBV4-2|TRBJ2-1|TRBD2
ASSQGLAGGISSYNEQF
>TRBV29-1|TRBJ1-1|NA
SVGTSRDTEAF
>TRBV20-1|TRBJ2-7|TRBD1
SARGQGQGGYEQY
>TRBV7-2|TRBJ1-1|NA
ASRLPGMNTEAF
>TRBV29-1|TRBJ1-1|NA
SVSTGMNTEAF
>TRBV7-2|TRBJ1-6|TRBD1
ASGSGQGSGSPLH
>TRBV29-1|TRBJ2-5|TRBD2
SVNTSGREETQY
>TRBV5-4|TRBJ2-7|NA
ASSSWDAEQY
>TRBV6-6|TRBJ1-2|NA
ASSKPGEGGYT
>TRBV29-1|TRBJ1-4|TRBD1
SVLGGAVEKLF
>TRBV3-1|TRBJ1-2|TRBD1
ASSQGGQGWGDYGYT
>TRBV10-3|TRBJ1-2|TRBD1
AISETGRRINGYT
>TRBV20-1|TRBJ2-1|NA
SATPYNEQF
>TRBV11-1|TRBJ2-3|TRBD1
ASSGDRPGTDTQY
>TRBV5-4|TRBJ1-3|NA
ASSFQAGNTIY
>TRBV6-4|TRBJ1-6|TRBD1
ASRGTDRGNSPLH
>TRBV3-1|TRBJ2-7|NA
ASSHSSYEQY
>TRBV6-6|TRBJ1-1|NA
ASSYGGTGMNTEAF
>TRBV29-1|TRBJ1-1|NA
SVDVGGGNTEAF
>TRBV28|TRBJ1-1|NA
ASLDRTVEAF
>TRBV4-1|TRBJ2-1|TRBD2
ASSQPTSVYNEQF
>TRBV7-2|TRBJ2-7|TRBD1
ASSLSFGFRGQVTYEQY
>TRBV11-2|TRBJ2-3|NA
ASSLGHGGADTQY
>TRBV7-2|TRBJ2-1|TRBD1
ASSSQDRAGHEQF
>TRBV7-9|TRBJ1-1|NA
ASSLSGPPLGTEAF
>TRBV27|TRBJ2-2|NA
ASSTSGTPAGELF
>TRBV7-6|TRBJ2-7|TRBD1
ASSLAGQGGYEQY
>TRBV28|TRBJ1-1|NA
ASTGLNTEAF
>TRBV5-1|TRBJ1-1|NA
ASSATELITEAF
>TRBV4-1|TRBJ2-2|TRBD2
ASSQIAGDTGELF
>TRBV4-1|TRBJ2-7|TRBD2
ASSWTSTAYEQY
>TRBV29-1|TRBJ2-2|NA
SVDSANTGELF